These 16 T cell receptor beta chains share one sample of origin, sequenced in a study of CD8 T cells in Susac syndrome. The RNA, roughly 0.45 to 1 ug, was put through reverse transcription using random hexamers. TCRdb used MiXCR to reprocess the immunoSEQ multiplex PCR reads, holding one entry per CDR3 protein. The table shows 300,000 to 350,000 distinct CDR3 sequences, with just over 90% occurring only once. Sequencing was carried out using CD4+ T cells from PBMCs. Receptors were obtained from a human donor with multiple sclerosis.

The sample holds one count of this clonotype. The chain employs TRBV12-3 or TRBV12-4 and TRBJ1-3; D gene ambiguous. The V gene lost 4 bases and the J gene lost 0 bases, with 13 bases spanning the gap. The CDR3 consists of 16 residues. The CDR3 region has the DNA TGTGCCAGCAGTTGGGCCTCGCACCACTCTGGAAACACCATATATTTT. This gives the protein CASSWASHHSGNTIYF.

This clonotype was seen just once. The chain couples TRBV7-2 to TRBJ2-5, with TRBD1 as a possible D gene (6 bases). This CDR3 has 13 residues. V was pared by 5 bases and J by 5 bases, with 12 bases between. CDR1 and CDR2 (germline): SGHTA, FQGNSA. CDR3 residues: CASSAQGMETQYF. The CDR3 coding sequence is TGTGCCAGCAGCGCCCAGGGGATGGAGACCCAGTACTTC.

CDR3 sequence (DNA): TGTGCCAGCACCAGGAGTGAGTCGAACACCGGGGAGCTGTTTTTT. Amino acids: CASTRSESNTGELFF. V is TRBV5-4 and J is TRBJ2-2; D unclear. V lost 6 bases and J lost 0, with 12 bases in between. The length of the CDR3 is 15 residues. Germline V gene data show CDR1 as SGHNT and CDR2 as YYREEE (reference sequence). Complete variable domain (other parts from reference TRBV5-4 and TRBJ2-2): ETGVTQSPTHLIKTRGQQVTLRCSSQSGHNTVSWYQQALGQGPQFIFQYYREEENGRGNFPPRFSGLQFPNYSSELNVNALELDDSALYLCASTRSESNTGELFFGEGSRLTVL.

The chain has TRBV3-1 and TRBJ2-7; D unresolved. Germline CDR1 LGHDT, CDR2 YNNKEL (reference sequence). The CDR3 has 15 amino acids. V was clipped by 4 bases and J by 0 bases, with 13 bases between them. The CDR3 DNA sequence: TGTGCCAGCAGCCGTGAGCTTCTGAGCTCCTACGAGCAGTACTTC. Encoded protein: CASSRELLSSYEQYF.

The chain links TRBV20-1 to TRBJ2-3; 11 nucleotides agree with TRBD2. V gave up 6 bases and J gave up 0 bases; unmatched junction bases: 11. Germline values: CDR1 DFQATT, CDR2 SNEGSKA (reference sequence). This CDR3 has 17 amino acids. CDR3 loop: CSASLAGVTPSTDTQYF. The CDR3 bases are TGCAGTGCCTCACTAGCGGGGGTAACCCCTAGCACAGATACGCAGTATTTT.

This clonotype was seen only once. V gene TRBV6-1 combines with J gene TRBJ2-7; TRBD2 matches at 8 bases. V dropped 2 bases and J dropped 4; count of bases not matched to a gene: 7. Germline CDR1 reads MNHNS; CDR2 reads SASEGT. The CDR3 has 15 amino acids. As DNA, the CDR3 is TGTGCCAGCAGTGAATCACTAGCGGCGGGTTACGAGCAGTACTTC. It codes for CASSESLAAGYEQYF.

The chain joins TRBV29-1 to TRBJ2-3; a possible D gene is TRBD2 (6 bases). There are 14 residues in the CDR3. The V gene lost 5 bases and the J gene lost 1 base, with 13 bases spanning the gap. CDR1 is SQVTM, CDR2 ANQGSEA, per germline. DNA for the CDR3: TGCAGCGTTCGGAGGGGCCGAGGCACAGATACGCAGTATTTT. It translates to CSVRRGRGTDTQYF.

The CDR3 bases are TGTGCCAGCAGCGTCCTACAGGGCCTTCGGTTCTTC. Its protein product is CASSVLQGLRFF. The chain links TRBV2 to TRBJ2-1, with a possible D match to TRBD1 (6 bases). The V gene's germline CDR1 is SNHLY and CDR2 FYNNEI. Trimming cost V 6 bases and J 15 bases, with 18 bases left between them. The CDR3 loop spans 12 amino acids.

The rearrangement links TRBV3-1 to TRBJ2-7, with TRBD2 matching 11 bases. V dropped 6 bases and J dropped 4; count of bases not matched to a gene: 8. This CDR3 has 15 amino acids. Looked up from germline, CDR1 is LGHDT and CDR2 is YNNKEL (reference sequence). This CDR3 reads CASSLSGRGTYEQYF. The CDR3 DNA is TGTGCCAGCAGTCTTAGCGGGAGGGGGACTTACGAGCAGTACTTC.

The chain employs TRBV30 and TRBJ1-1; D remains unclear. This CDR3 contains 14 residues. V was trimmed by 4 bases and J by 6 bases, leaving 18 bases between them. CDR1 is GTSNPN, CDR2 SVGIG, per germline (reference sequence). The CDR3 here is CAWIAGRGLAEAFF. The CDR3 region has the DNA TGTGCCTGGATAGCTGGCCGAGGGCTCGCTGAAGCTTTCTTT.

V and J are TRBV9 and TRBJ1-2; 9 bases match TRBD1. The germline V gene has CDR1 SGDLS and CDR2 YYNGEE. The trim removed 3 bases at V and 2 bases at J, leaving 5 bases unmatched. The CDR3 spans 15 residues. In DNA, the CDR3 is TGTGCCAGCAGCGCCGGGACAGGGAGCAACTATGGCTACACCTTC. This encodes CASSAGTGSNYGYTF.

The V and J genes are TRBV30 and TRBJ2-7, with D possibly matching TRBD2 (5 bases). CDR1 GTSNPN and CDR2 SVGIG come from the germline V gene (reference sequence). The CDR3 contains 12 residues. The germline V and J ends were trimmed by 3 bases and 6 bases, with 12 bases remaining between them. The CDR3 sequence: CAWSRPGVEQYF. CDR3 in DNA: TGTGCCTGGAGCCGGCCCGGGGTCGAGCAGTACTTC.

J is TRBJ1-4 and V is TRBV5-1; tentative D call: TRBD1 (5 bases). V lost 2 bases to trimming and J lost 9 bases, with 17 bases between them. CDR1 and CDR2 from the germline V gene are SGHRS and YFSETQ. CDR3 length: 15 residues. DNA for the CDR3: TGCGCCAGCAGCTTAACAGGAGAAAGTCGGCAAAAACTGTTTTTT. Its protein product is CASSLTGESRQKLFF.

This clonotype has only one observation. The V call is TRBV20-1, the J call TRBJ2-5; 13 bases align to TRBD2. V lost 3 bases and J lost 10; bases outside the gene matches: 8. CDR1 is DFQATT, CDR2 SNEGSKA, per germline (reference sequence). There are 14 residues in the CDR3. CDR3 nucleotides: TGCAGTGCTAGGAGCGTACTAGCGGGGGGGATCCAGTACTTC. This translates into CSARSVLAGGIQYF.

As concerns this clonotype: The junction departs from germline at one end; a sequencing error may be responsible. This rearrangement joins TRBV7-7 to TRBJ2-7; TRBD1 is a possible D gene (5 bases). The CDR3 has 13 amino acids. Germline V gene lookup returns CDR1 SSHAT and CDR2 FNYEAQ (reference sequence). DNA of the CDR3: TGTGCTAGCAGCGTTAACGCCAGGGCGAAGCAGTACTTC. Its translation is CASSVNARAKQYF.

The chain employs TRBV12-3 or TRBV12-4 and TRBJ2-3, with a weak D call TRBD1 (6 bases). This CDR3 region has 17 residues. The germline V and J ends were trimmed by 6 bases and 3 bases, with 22 bases remaining between them. The CDR3 spells CASSRTVGTLKTDTQYF. DNA of the CDR3: TGTGCCAGCAGCAGGACAGTAGGAACTTTGAAGACAGATACGCAGTATTTT.